This note documents a single T cell receptor beta chain sequence. The antigen remains undetermined. The data originate from a study of identical twins. Overall study results and limits: Twins showed weaker excess sharing in their beta out-of-frame sequences.

A universal primer site arose from template switching, and cDNA bore unique molecular identifiers. TCRdb re-analysed the 5' RACE reads in MiXCR, keeping a single row per CDR3 protein. Of 1.5 million to 2 million distinct CDR3 sequences in the sample, under 35% were seen once. In germline, CDR1 is SGDLS, CDR2 YYNGEE. This CDR3 is 13 amino acids long. Trimming cost V 3 bases and J 6 bases, with 9 bases left between them. The clonotype originates from a newborn girl in good health. The sequencing sample was made of cord blood. The J gene is TRBJ2-2, the V gene TRBV9; D remains unclear. The CDR3 sequence is CASSALHAGELFF. Written as DNA, the CDR3 is TGTGCCAGCAGCGCCCTCCATGCCGGGGAGCTGTTTTTT.